This T cell receptor (beta chain) originates from a study of human T cells and chemical hapten exposure. Study background: Slight differences in pooled library volume were the main source of varying TCR yields across samples.

Single cDNA molecules in the library carried unique molecular identifiers attached during preparation. Per the study methods: Samples contained a median of about 96,000 TCRs, with a range of roughly 23,224 to 700,000. Each CDR3 protein is one row after TCRdb ran MiXCR on the reads. The authors' filters were not applied to this entry. The sample has about 120,000 distinct CDR3 sequences, approximately 9.3% seen once. Trimming cost V 3 bases and J 1 base; bases outside gene matches: 12. The CDR3 sequence is 17 residues long. Per the germline V gene, CDR1 is DFQATT and CDR2 is SNEGSKA (reference sequence). Whole blood that had not been fractionated was the source of extracted total RNA. This clonotype was seen many times.

What was sequenced was whole blood. This receptor was obtained from a human donor in good health. Some clones in this sample may be carry-over from other donors' samples. The rearrangement uses TRBV20-1 and TRBJ2-3, with TRBD2 matching 8 bases. DNA of the CDR3: TGCAGTGCTAGCCGACCAGGAGAAGCGGGGGGCACAGATACGCAGTATTTT. Protein sequence: CSASRPGEAGGTDTQYF.